The next 25 T cell receptor beta chains were all read from a single sample in a study of Graves' ophthalmopathy and Graves' hyperthyroidism. Investigators amplified TCR beta CDR3 regions from RNA transcripts. RT-PCR in the first round used HTBI primers; a second-round multiplex PCR followed. TCRdb ran MiXCR on the multiplex PCR reads and lists one entry per CDR3 protein. This sample has approximately 150,000 distinct CDR3 sequences; under 45% occur once, and the top ten carry 8% to 9.5%. Material: peripheral blood. The receptors were gathered from a man aged 30 to 39 with Graves' ophthalmopathy.

This clonotype was counted at least ten times. This chain uses TRBV28 with TRBJ1-2; D remains unclear. The CDR3 loop spans 14 amino acids. The germline V gene has CDR1 MDHEN and CDR2 SYDVKM. The ends were cut back, 6 bases at V and 7 bases at J, with 18 bases in the middle. CDR3 region: CASRGRTAGSGYTF. As DNA, the CDR3 is TGTGCCAGCAGAGGGAGGACGGCAGGTAGTGGCTACACCTTC.

At least ten counts were recorded for this clonotype. This chain uses TRBV6-5 with TRBJ1-1; 11 bases align to TRBD1. The germline gives CDR1 MNHEY, CDR2 SVGAGI. This CDR3 has 16 amino acids. Trimming took 6 bases from V and 5 from J; bases not matched to a gene: 11. The CDR3 DNA sequence: TGTGCCAGCAGCCAGACCGCGGACAGGGGGCGGACTGAAGCTTTCTTT. Its protein product is CASSQTADRGRTEAFF.

The chain uses TRBV28 and TRBJ1-2; TRBD1 aligns across 9 bases. The CDR3 covers 16 residues. CDR1 and CDR2 from the germline V gene are MDHEN and SYDVKM. J was trimmed by 6 bases and V by 4 bases; bases with no gene match: 12. The CDR3 DNA follows: TGTGCCAGCAGTTACTCGATGGGACAGGGTTTAAATGGCTACACCTTC. Amino acids: CASSYSMGQGLNGYTF.

This rearrangement joins TRBV12-3 or TRBV12-4 to TRBJ1-1; TRBD1 agrees at 7 bases. With 7 bases clipped from V and 3 bases from J, the junction kept 5 bases outside the gene matches. This CDR3 contains 13 residues. This CDR3 reads CASTGTADTEAFF. The CDR3 bases are TGTGCCAGCACCGGGACAGCGGACACTGAAGCTTTCTTT.

This rearrangement joins TRBV6-1 to TRBJ1-2; D possibly corresponds to TRBD1 (6 bases). With 6 bases removed from V and 4 bases from J, the gap between germline ends came to 15 bases. The CDR3 contains 14 residues. Germline V gives CDR1 MNHNS, CDR2 SASEGT. The CDR3 coding sequence is TGTGCCAGCAGAAAGACGACAGGTGGCTATGGCTACACCTTC. Translation gives CASRKTTGGYGYTF.

CDR3 sequence (DNA): TGCAGTGCTCTCTCTAGGGGGGCCGGCGGGGAGCTGTTTTTT. Its translation: CSALSRGAGGELFF. This chain uses TRBV20-1 with TRBJ2-2; D tentatively fits TRBD1 or TRBD2 (6 bases each). The V gene's germline CDR1 is DFQATT and CDR2 SNEGSKA (reference sequence). Trimming pared 5 bases from V and 7 bases from J, leaving 17 bases between. There are 14 residues in the CDR3.

This clonotype was found many times. The CDR3 sequence: CASSPPGLGAGELFF. In nucleotides, the CDR3 is TGTGCCAGCAGCCCCCCGGGACTAGGGGCCGGGGAGCTGTTTTTT. The chain is built from TRBV12-3 or TRBV12-4 and TRBJ2-2; TRBD2 aligns across 8 bases. This CDR3 region has 15 residues. J gave up 6 bases and V 6 bases, and 9 bases lay outside the gene matches.

This chain connects TRBV19 to TRBJ2-5; D unclear. Germline CDR1 LNHDA, CDR2 SQIVND (reference sequence). The V end lost 2 bases, the J end lost 5 bases, and 9 bases lay between the germline ends. This CDR3 comprises 13 residues. The DNA for the CDR3 is TGTGCCAGTAGTATATCTTCCGGTGAGACCCAGTACTTC. Amino acids: CASSISSGETQYF.

The chain is built from TRBV11-1 and TRBJ2-7, with 12 nucleotides matching TRBD2. The CDR3 spans 15 residues. V dropped 5 bases and J dropped 4; count of bases not matched to a gene: 6. The germline CDR1 and CDR2 sequences are SGHAT and FQDESV (reference sequence). The DNA of the CDR3 is TGTGCCAGCAGCCCCAGGACTAGCGGGAATTACGAGCAGTACTTC. This sequence encodes CASSPRTSGNYEQYF. Full variable domain (remainder filled in from reference TRBV11-1 and TRBJ2-7): EAEVAQSPRYKITEKSQAVAFWCDPISGHATLYWYRQILGQGPELLVQFQDESVVDDSQLPKDRFSAERLKGVDSTLKIQPAELGDSAMYLCASSPRTSGNYEQYFGPGTRLTVT.

J is TRBJ2-5 and V is TRBV6-1, with D unclear. V lost 5 bases to trimming and J lost 4 bases, with 14 bases between them. The CDR3 is 14 residues long. CDR1 and CDR2 (germline): MNHNS, SASEGT. CDR3 nucleotide sequence: TGTGCCAGCAGTCCCGTAGGGTTCGGAGAGACCCAGTACTTC. Amino acid sequence: CASSPVGFGETQYF.

CDR3 sequence reads: CASLGLAGSHEQYF. The CDR3, as DNA: TGTGCCAGCCTAGGACTAGCGGGATCCCACGAGCAGTACTTC. This sequence joins TRBV6-1 and TRBJ2-7, with 12 bases fitting TRBD2. Unmatched junction bases numbered 7, after V lost 8 bases and J lost 5 bases. The CDR3 runs to 14 residues. CDR1 is MNHNS and CDR2 is SASEGT in the germline V gene.

The rearrangement joins TRBV11-2 to TRBJ1-5; 9 nucleotides line up with TRBD1. V trimming: 2 bases; J trimming: 4 bases; junction bases outside the gene matches: 3. Germline CDR1 reads SGHAT; CDR2 reads FQNNGV. The CDR3 is made up of 15 amino acids. As DNA, the CDR3 is TGTGCCAGCAGCTTATGGACAGGGGTGAATCAGCCCCAGCATTTT. This encodes CASSLWTGVNQPQHF.

This clonotype was detected ten times or more. The CDR3, as DNA: TGTGCCAGCAGCTTAGTGCCGAACACCGGGGAGCTGTTTTTT. The encoded protein is CASSLVPNTGELFF. This rearrangement joins TRBV7-2 to TRBJ2-2, with D hard to call. The CDR3 has 14 residues. V dropped 1 base and J dropped 0 bases, with 3 bases sitting between them. Germline lookup yields CDR1 SGHTA and CDR2 FQGNSA.

There are many counts of this clonotype. The V call is TRBV12-3 or TRBV12-4, the J call TRBJ1-1; a weak D match, TRBD1 (5 bases). V was clipped by 5 bases and J by 2 bases, with 18 bases between them. The CDR3 extends over 16 amino acids. The CDR3 spells CASSGRGFMGNTEAFF. CDR3 DNA sequence: TGTGCCAGCAGTGGAAGGGGTTTTATGGGCAACACTGAAGCTTTCTTT.

This clonotype was seen at least ten times. The genes are TRBV7-2 and TRBJ2-5; 8 nucleotides agree with TRBD2. With V trimmed by 2 bases and J by 4 bases, 6 bases remained unmatched. Germline CDR1 is SGHTA and CDR2 is FQGNSA. The CDR3 contains 15 residues. DNA of the CDR3: TGTGCCAGCAGCTTACTTCGGGAGGGCCGAGAGACCCAGTACTTC. Translation gives CASSLLREGRETQYF.

This clonotype was recorded at least ten times. CDR3 sequence: CATSRVTSGINEQYF. In nucleotides, the CDR3 is TGTGCCACCAGCAGAGTCACTAGCGGGATTAACGAGCAGTACTTC. The chain employs TRBV15 and TRBJ2-7; TRBD2 matches 10 bases. V lost 1 base, J lost 5 bases, and 5 bases stayed unmatched. CDR1 and CDR2 from the germline V gene are LNHNV and YYDKDF (reference sequence). The CDR3 runs 15 residues.

This clonotype was seen at least ten times. This chain connects TRBV20-1 to TRBJ2-7, with 10 bases aligning to TRBD2. V lost 2 bases to trimming and J lost 4 bases; unmatched junction nucleotides: 5. The CDR3 spans 14 residues. CDR1 and CDR2 (germline): DFQATT, SNEGSKA (reference sequence). The CDR3 DNA follows: TGCAGTGCTAGACACCTAGCGGGAGAGTACGAGCAGTACTTC. Translation: CSARHLAGEYEQYF.

There are many counts of this clonotype. The J gene is TRBJ1-1, the V gene TRBV4-3, with 7 bases aligning to TRBD1. J was trimmed by 4 bases and V by 6 bases; bases with no gene match: 8. The germline CDR1 and CDR2 sequences are LGHNA and YSLEER. This CDR3 spans 14 amino acids. CDR3 region: CASSPRGISTEAFF. The CDR3 DNA follows: TGCGCCAGCAGTCCCAGGGGGATTAGCACTGAAGCTTTCTTT.

The rearrangement uses TRBV11-1 and TRBJ1-1; the D gene is possibly TRBD1 (6 bases). This CDR3 is 13 amino acids long. Germline CDR1 reads SGHAT; CDR2 reads FQDESV (reference sequence). Trimming removed 6 bases at V and 3 bases at J, with 11 bases between. This chain's CDR3 is CASRYSGDTEAFF. CDR3 nucleotides: TGTGCCAGCAGATACTCAGGGGACACTGAAGCTTTCTTT.

This clonotype has at least ten counts. The chain joins TRBV12-3 or TRBV12-4 to TRBJ1-2, with D possibly matching TRBD1 (5 bases). V lost 2 bases to trimming and J lost 7 bases, with 11 bases between them. This CDR3 region has 13 residues. The CDR3 nucleotides read TGTGCCAGCAGTTTAAGTGGGGGGGGTGGCTACACCTTC. This translates into CASSLSGGGGYTF.

V gene TRBV9 combines with J gene TRBJ2-5; 12 bases agree with TRBD1. After removal of 3 bases from V and 5 bases from J, the junction contained 5 bases not matched to a gene. Germline V gene lookup returns CDR1 SGDLS and CDR2 YYNGEE. This CDR3 region has 15 residues. The CDR3 region is CASSDRDRGQETQYF. CDR3 sequence (DNA): TGTGCCAGCAGCGACCGGGACAGGGGGCAGGAGACCCAGTACTTC.

The chain has TRBV6-5 and TRBJ1-1; D uncertain. This CDR3 is built from 11 residues. V lost 2 bases, J lost 8 bases, and 6 bases lay in between. From germline, CDR1 is MNHEY and CDR2 SVGAGI. CDR3 coding DNA: TGTGCCAGCAGTTACGGTGTAGAAGCTTTCTTT. Protein sequence: CASSYGVEAFF.

The V gene is TRBV7-2, the J gene TRBJ2-7; the D is unclear. The CDR3 totals 14 residues. Trimming pared 5 bases from V and 6 bases from J, leaving 17 bases between. Germline loops: CDR1 SGHTA, CDR2 FQGNSA. The DNA of the CDR3 is TGTGCCAGCAGCGTCCCAGGTAATAGAGGCGAGCAGTACTTC. This encodes CASSVPGNRGEQYF. Based on the CDR3 plus reference TRBV7-2 and TRBJ2-7, the full variable domain is GAGVSQSPSNKVTEKGKDVELRCDPISGHTALYWYRQSLGQGLEFLIYFQGNSAPDKSGLPSDRFSAERTGGSVSTLTIQRTQQEDSAVYLCASSVPGNRGEQYFGPGTRLTVT.

This clonotype was detected many times. V is TRBV7-2 and J is TRBJ2-2; possibly TRBD1 for D (5 bases). V lost 5 bases to trimming and J lost 5 bases, with 12 bases between them. This CDR3 spans 14 amino acids. The germline CDR1 and CDR2 sequences are SGHTA and FQGNSA. The CDR3 DNA sequence: TGTGCCAGCAGCGCGGACATGAGAACCGGGGAGCTGTTTTTT. Translating it yields CASSADMRTGELFF.

This clonotype appeared many times. V usage is TRBV12-3 or TRBV12-4 and J usage is TRBJ2-7; the D is unclear. With 9 bases removed from V and 1 base from J, the gap between germline ends came to 10 bases. CDR3 length: 12 amino acids. CDR3 amino acids: CASTINSYEQYF. Here the CDR3 DNA reads TGTGCCAGTACAATCAATTCCTACGAGCAGTACTTC.